This T cell receptor (beta chain) came from a study of T cell responses to AZD1222 COVID-19 vaccine. The germline V gene has CDR1 LNHDA and CDR2 SQIVND (reference sequence). This CDR3 spans 13 amino acids. V lost 6 bases and J lost 2; bases outside the gene matches: 3. Findings and caveats of the study: Seropositive AZD1222 recipients at baseline numbered only 6 or 7. Clonal diversity may have been underestimated, and the donors were mostly white British, with more females than males.

Second doses that came at about 4 or about 12 weeks were put together. As to this clone: As yet, its antigen is unknown.

Data came from immunoSEQ multiplex PCR; TCRdb stores just in-frame clones and leaves some out. The sample carries 90,000 to 130,000 clones, around nine tenths recorded once. This clonotype was obtained from an adult who received the AZD1222 COVID-19 vaccine. The input for sequencing was peripheral blood, taken 28 days after the second AZD1222 dose. The genes are TRBV19 and TRBJ1-2; 7 nucleotides line up with TRBD1. This CDR3 reads CASSLQGNYGYTF. The CDR3 nucleotides are TGTGCCAGTAGCCTACAGGGGAACTATGGCTACACCTTC.